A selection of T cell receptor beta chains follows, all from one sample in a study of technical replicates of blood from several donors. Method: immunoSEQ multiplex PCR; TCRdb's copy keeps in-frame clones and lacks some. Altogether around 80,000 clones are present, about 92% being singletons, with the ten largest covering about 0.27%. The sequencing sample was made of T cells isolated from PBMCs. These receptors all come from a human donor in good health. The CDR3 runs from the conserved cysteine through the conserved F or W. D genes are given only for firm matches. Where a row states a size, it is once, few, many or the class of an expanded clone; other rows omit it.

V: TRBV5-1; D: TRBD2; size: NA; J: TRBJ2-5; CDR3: CASSAGRTSGGESGETQYF; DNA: TGCGCCAGCAGCGCGGGCCGGACTAGCGGGGGGGAGAGCGGGGAGACCCAGTACTTC
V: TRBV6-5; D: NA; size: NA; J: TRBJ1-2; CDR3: CASSYFLSEYF; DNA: TGTGCCAGCAGTTACTTTTTGTCGGAGTACTTC
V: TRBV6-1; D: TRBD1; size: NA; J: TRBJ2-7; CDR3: CASSESGQGSYEQYF; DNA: TGTGCCAGCAGTGAATCGGGACAGGGTTCCTACGAGCAGTACTTC
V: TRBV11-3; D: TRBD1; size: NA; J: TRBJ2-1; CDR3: CASSLETGALTEQFF; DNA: TGTGCCAGCAGCTTAGAGACAGGGGCCCTGACTGAGCAGTTCTTC
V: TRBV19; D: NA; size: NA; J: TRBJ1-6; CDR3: CASSIGDSPLHF; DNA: TGTGCCAGTAGTATAGGAGATTCACCCCTCCACTTT
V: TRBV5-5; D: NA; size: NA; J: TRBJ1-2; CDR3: CASSDQSNYGYTF; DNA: TGTGCCAGCAGCGATCAGTCAAACTATGGCTACACCTTC
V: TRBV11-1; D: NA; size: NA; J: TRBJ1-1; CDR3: CASSSAEGLAAFF; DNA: TGTGCCAGCAGCTCTGCTGAGGGTTTAGCAGCTTTCTTT
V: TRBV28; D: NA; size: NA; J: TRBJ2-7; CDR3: CASSRYEQYF; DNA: TGTGCCAGCAGTCGCTACGAGCAGTACTTC
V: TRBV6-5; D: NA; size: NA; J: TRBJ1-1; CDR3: CASSYMRARTTEAFF; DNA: TGTGCCAGCAGTTACATGAGGGCCCGGACCACTGAAGCTTTCTTT
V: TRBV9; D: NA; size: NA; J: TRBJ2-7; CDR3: CASSGTIPYEQYF; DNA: TGTGCCAGCTCGGGGACAATCCCGTACGAGCAGTACTTC
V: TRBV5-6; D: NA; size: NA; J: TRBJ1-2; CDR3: CANPGEVKCGYTF; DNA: TGTGCCAACCCCGGGGAAGTTAAGTGCGGCTACACCTTC
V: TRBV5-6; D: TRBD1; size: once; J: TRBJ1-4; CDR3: CASSPTGSQEKLFF; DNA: TGTGCCAGCAGCCCGACAGGGTCACAGGAAAAACTGTTTTTT
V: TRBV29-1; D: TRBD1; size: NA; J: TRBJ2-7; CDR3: CSVEGEGQFPGEQYF; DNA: TGCAGCGTTGAAGGAGAGGGACAGTTCCCGGGGGAGCAGTACTTC
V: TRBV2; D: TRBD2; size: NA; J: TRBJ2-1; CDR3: CASDSGRGGNEQFF; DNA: TGTGCCAGCGATAGCGGGAGGGGTGGCAATGAGCAGTTCTTC
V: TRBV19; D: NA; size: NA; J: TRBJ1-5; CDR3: CASSVFDTGNQPQHF; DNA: TGTGCCAGTAGTGTCTTCGACACGGGCAATCAGCCCCAGCATTTT
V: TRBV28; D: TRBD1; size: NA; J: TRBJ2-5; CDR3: CASSLPTGEETQYF; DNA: TGTGCCAGCAGTTTACCTACAGGGGAAGAGACCCAGTACTTC
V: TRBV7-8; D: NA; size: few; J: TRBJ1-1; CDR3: CASSLYSTTEAFF; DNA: TGTGCCAGCAGCTTATATAGCACGACTGAAGCTTTCTTT
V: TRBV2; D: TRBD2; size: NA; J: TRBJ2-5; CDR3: CASKPTSQRETQYF; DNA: TGTGCCAGCAAACCGACTAGCCAGAGAGAGACCCAGTACTTC
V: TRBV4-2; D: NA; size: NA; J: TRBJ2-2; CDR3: CASSQPQLADTGELFF; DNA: TGTGCCAGCAGCCAGCCACAACTAGCTGACACCGGGGAGCTGTTTTTT
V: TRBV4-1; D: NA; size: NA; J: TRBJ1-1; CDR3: CASSQTQGDTEAFF; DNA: TGCGCCAGCAGCCAAACACAGGGTGACACTGAAGCTTTCTTT
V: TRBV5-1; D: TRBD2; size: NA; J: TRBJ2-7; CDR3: CASSLGTSGSVYEQYF; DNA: TGCGCCAGCAGCTTAGGGACTAGCGGGAGCGTCTACGAGCAGTACTTC
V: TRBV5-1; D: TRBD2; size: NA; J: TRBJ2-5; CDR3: CASSSYRSGGRETQYF; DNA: TGCGCCAGCAGCTCATACCGTAGCGGGGGTAGGGAGACCCAGTACTTC
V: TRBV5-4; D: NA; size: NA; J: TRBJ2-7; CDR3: CASSLPTGLNEQYF; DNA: TGTGCCAGCAGCTTGCCAACAGGGTTGAACGAGCAGTACTTC
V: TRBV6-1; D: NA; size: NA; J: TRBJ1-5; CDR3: CASSDIHARGIEQPQHF; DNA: TGTGCCAGCAGTGACATTCACGCCCGAGGAATAGAGCAGCCCCAGCATTTT
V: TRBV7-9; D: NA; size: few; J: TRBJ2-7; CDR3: CASSLRYEQYF; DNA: TGTGCCAGCAGCTTACGTTACGAGCAGTACTTC
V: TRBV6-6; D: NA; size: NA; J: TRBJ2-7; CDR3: CASSDERAVYEQYF; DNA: TGTGCCAGCAGCGACGAACGAGCGGTCTACGAGCAGTACTTC
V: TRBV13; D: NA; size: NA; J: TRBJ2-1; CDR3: CASSFDWTYNEQFF; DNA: TGTGCCAGCAGCTTCGACTGGACCTACAATGAGCAGTTCTTC
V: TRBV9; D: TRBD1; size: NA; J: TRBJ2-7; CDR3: CASSPGTGVYEQYF; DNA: TGTGCCAGCAGCCCCGGGACAGGTGTCTACGAGCAGTACTTC
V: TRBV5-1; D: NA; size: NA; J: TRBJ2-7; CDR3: CASSSGQFKSISYEQYF; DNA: TGCGCCAGCAGCTCCGGACAGTTCAAATCAATATCCTACGAGCAGTACTTC
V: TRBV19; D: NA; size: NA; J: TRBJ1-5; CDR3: CASSFQGNQPQHF; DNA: TGTGCCAGTAGTTTCCAGGGTAATCAGCCCCAGCATTTT
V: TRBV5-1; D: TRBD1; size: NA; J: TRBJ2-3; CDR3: CASLQGAPDTDTQYF; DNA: TGCGCCAGCCTCCAGGGGGCCCCCGACACAGATACGCAGTATTTT
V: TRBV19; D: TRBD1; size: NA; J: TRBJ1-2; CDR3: CASSMGQGFGYTF; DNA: TGTGCCAGTAGTATGGGACAGGGTTTTGGCTACACCTTC
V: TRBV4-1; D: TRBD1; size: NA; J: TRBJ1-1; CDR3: CASKTSLDRASLMNTEAFF; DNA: TGCGCCAGCAAGACAAGCCTGGACAGGGCCAGTCTAATGAACACTGAAGCTTTCTTT
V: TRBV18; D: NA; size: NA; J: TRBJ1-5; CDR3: CASSPEAANQPQHF; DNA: TGTGCCAGCTCACCAGAGGCAGCCAATCAGCCCCAGCATTTT
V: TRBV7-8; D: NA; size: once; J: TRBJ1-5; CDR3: CASSLPSEPQHF; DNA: TGTGCCAGCAGCTTACCCTCCGAGCCCCAGCATTTT
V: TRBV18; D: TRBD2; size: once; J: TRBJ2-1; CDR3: CASSRVDGRSYNEQFF; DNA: TGTGCCAGCTCACGGGTCGACGGGAGGTCCTACAATGAGCAGTTCTTC
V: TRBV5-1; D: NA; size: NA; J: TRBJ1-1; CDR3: CASSLQIVNTEAFF; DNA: TGCGCCAGCAGCTTACAGATAGTGAACACTGAAGCTTTCTTT
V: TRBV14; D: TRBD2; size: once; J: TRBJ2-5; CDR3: CASSRTSGGAGETQYF; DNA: TGTGCCAGCAGCCGGACTAGCGGGGGGGCTGGAGAGACCCAGTACTTC
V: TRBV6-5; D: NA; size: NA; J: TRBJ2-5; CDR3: CASSYSLGSDQETQYF; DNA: TGTGCCAGCAGTTACTCGCTAGGTTCAGACCAAGAGACCCAGTACTTC
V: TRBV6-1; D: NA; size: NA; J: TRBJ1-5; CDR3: CASSVRDNNNQPQHF; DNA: TGTGCCAGCAGTGTCCGGGACAACAACAATCAGCCCCAGCATTTT